This T cell receptor beta chain was identified during a study of cytomegalovirus exposure and HLA in healthy donors. The CDR3 extends over 14 amino acids. Trimming shortened V by 6 bases and J by 1 base, and 12 bases separated the two germline ends. Germline V CDR1 and CDR2: MNHNS, SASEGT. With 60 Vbeta and 13 Jbeta primers, the PCR was carried out. Here immunoSEQ multiplex PCR was the method, and the copy in TCRdb shows in-frame clones only, minus some. This table holds about 140,000 clones, over 70% found once. Remarks on this clone: Antigen unknown.

Overall study findings and caveats: While the bulk of TCR sequences proved rare, some public TCRs turned up in many donors.

The sequenced sample consisted of PBMCs. This receptor was taken from a male donor in good health and CMV-seronegative. V usage is TRBV6-1 and J usage is TRBJ1-1; perhaps TRBD1 as D (6 bases). The CDR3 nucleotides are TGTGCCAGCAGCCAGGGGTTAGGGAACACTGAAGCTTTCTTT. Translation gives CASSQGLGNTEAFF.